The 5 T cell receptor beta chains below were found in one sample sequenced in a study of blood T cell repertoires in COVID-19 (dated by TCRdb to 2018 to 2020). Libraries came from the immunoSEQ multiplex PCR assay. TCRdb stores this immuneACCESS table with in-frame sequences only. Part of the clones is absent; in the studies checked, under half of the shortfall reflects unresolved V genes, and no reason is known for the rest. Across this sample there are hundreds of thousands of clones, with about 90% seen only once. About 3% of the sample belongs to the ten largest clones. Sequencing was done on a sample of peripheral blood. These receptors came from a man aged 18 to 29 with active or convalescent COVID-19.

The genes are TRBV19 and TRBJ1-1; D gene uncertain. The CDR3 sequence is 13 residues long. Germline loops: CDR1 LNHDA, CDR2 SQIVND (reference sequence). The V end lost 9 bases, the J end lost 0 bases, and 11 bases lay between the germline ends. CDR3 residues: CASSPVVNTEAFF. The CDR3 DNA reads TGTGCCAGCTCCCCGGTGGTGAACACTGAAGCTTTCTTT.

This sequence joins TRBV18 and TRBJ2-3; TRBD2 aligns across 14 bases. The V and J ends lost 4 bases and 4 bases, in that order; junction bases with no gene match: 1. CDR3 length: 15 residues. Germline V gene data show CDR1 as KGHSH and CDR2 as LQKENI. DNA for the CDR3: TGTGCCAGCTCACGGACTAGCGGGGGGTCAGATACGCAGTATTTT. Translation: CASSRTSGGSDTQYF.

This clone has a single count. V is TRBV5-6 and J is TRBJ2-5, with a weak D call TRBD1 (5 bases). CDR3 length equals 14 residues. The V gene lost 4 bases and the J gene lost 2 bases, with 12 bases spanning the gap. Germline-derived CDR1 and CDR2 are SGHDT and YYEEEE. The CDR3 DNA reads as TGTGCCAGCAGCCTGGACACTAATCAAGAGACCCAGTACTTC. It translates to CASSLDTNQETQYF.

This chain uses TRBV19 with TRBJ2-3, with D tentatively TRBD2 (5 bases). This CDR3 comprises 15 residues. The ends were cut back, 6 bases at V and 2 bases at J, with 15 bases in the middle. Looked up from germline, CDR1 is LNHDA and CDR2 is SQIVND (reference sequence). The CDR3 loop is CASRDYHVSTDTQYF. The CDR3 DNA reads as TGTGCCAGTAGAGACTATCACGTGTCCACAGATACGCAGTATTTT.

The CDR3 loop is CASSTSRGGSTDTQYF. The CDR3 DNA sequence: TGTGCCAGTAGTACGTCTCGGGGGGGTAGCACAGATACGCAGTATTTT. The chain uses TRBV19 and TRBJ2-3; TRBD2 aligns across 8 bases. CDR1 is LNHDA and CDR2 is SQIVND in the germline V gene (reference sequence). The V and J ends lost 4 bases and 0 bases, in that order; junction bases with no gene match: 6. This CDR3 spans 16 amino acids.